This TCR beta chain was captured by sequencing in a study of T cells in Graves' hyperthyroidism and ophthalmopathy. CDR3 length: 13 amino acids. The V end lost 8 bases, the J end lost 2 bases, and 11 bases lay between the germline ends. The V gene's germline CDR1 is MNHEY and CDR2 SVGEGT. There were TCR beta CDR3 regions amplified from RNA transcripts. With the HTBI primer set, the TCR CDR3 went through a first round of RT-PCR. One entry per CDR3 protein, called by TCRdb with MiXCR from the multiplex PCR reads. The repertoire holds around 690,000 distinct CDR3 sequences, about a fifth seen once, with 34% in the top ten.

This clonotype originated in a man between 25 and 39 years old with Graves' ophthalmopathy. The chain employs TRBV6-2 or TRBV6-3 and TRBJ2-3; the D gene is possibly TRBD2 (6 bases). The sample taken for sequencing was blood. The CDR3 spells CASRDSPTDTQYF. The DNA of the CDR3 is TGTGCCAGCCGGGACTCACCCACAGATACGCAGTATTTT.